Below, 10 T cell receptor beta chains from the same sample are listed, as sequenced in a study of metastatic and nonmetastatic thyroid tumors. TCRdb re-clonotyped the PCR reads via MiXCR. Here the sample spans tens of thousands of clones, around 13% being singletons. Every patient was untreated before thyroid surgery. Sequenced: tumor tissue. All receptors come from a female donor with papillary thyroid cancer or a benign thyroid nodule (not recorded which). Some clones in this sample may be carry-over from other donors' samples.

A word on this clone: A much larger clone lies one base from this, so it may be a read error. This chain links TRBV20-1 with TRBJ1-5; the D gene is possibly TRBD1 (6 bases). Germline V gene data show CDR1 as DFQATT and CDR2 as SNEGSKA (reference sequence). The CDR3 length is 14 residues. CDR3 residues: CSARDGGGNKPQHF. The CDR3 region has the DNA TGCAGTGCTAGAGATGGGGGGGGCAATAAGCCCCAGCATTTT.

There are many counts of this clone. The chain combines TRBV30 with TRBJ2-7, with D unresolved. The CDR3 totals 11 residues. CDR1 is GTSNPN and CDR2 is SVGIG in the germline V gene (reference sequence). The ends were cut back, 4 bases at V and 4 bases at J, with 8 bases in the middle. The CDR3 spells CAWKGVYEQYF. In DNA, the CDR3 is TGTGCCTGGAAGGGCGTTTACGAGCAGTACTTC. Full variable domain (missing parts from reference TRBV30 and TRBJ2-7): SQTIHQWPATLVQPVGSPLSLECTVEGTSNPNLYWYRQAAGRGLQLLFYSVGIGQISSEVPQNLSASRPQDRQFILSSKKLLLSDSGFYLCAWKGVYEQYFGPGTRLTVT.

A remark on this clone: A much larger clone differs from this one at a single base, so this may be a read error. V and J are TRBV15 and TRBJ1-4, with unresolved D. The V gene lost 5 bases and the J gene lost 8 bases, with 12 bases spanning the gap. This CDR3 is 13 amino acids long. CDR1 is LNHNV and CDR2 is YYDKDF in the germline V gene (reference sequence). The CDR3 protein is CATSGKGKEKLFF. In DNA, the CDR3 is TGTGCCACCAGCGGGAAAGGGAAAGAAAAACTGTTTTTT.

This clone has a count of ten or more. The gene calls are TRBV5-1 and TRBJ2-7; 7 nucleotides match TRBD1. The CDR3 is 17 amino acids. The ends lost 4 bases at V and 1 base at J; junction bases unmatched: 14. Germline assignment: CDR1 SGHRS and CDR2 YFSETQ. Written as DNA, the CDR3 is TGCGCCAGCAGCCAGAGACAGGGAAATCTCCTTTCCTACGAGCAGTACTTC. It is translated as CASSQRQGNLLSYEQYF.

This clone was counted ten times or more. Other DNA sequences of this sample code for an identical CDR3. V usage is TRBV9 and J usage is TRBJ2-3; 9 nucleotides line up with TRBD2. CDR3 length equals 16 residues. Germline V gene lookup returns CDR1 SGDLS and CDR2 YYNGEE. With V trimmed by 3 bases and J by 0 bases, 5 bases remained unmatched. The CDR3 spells CASSETSGESTDTQYF. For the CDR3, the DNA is TGTGCCAGCAGCGAGACTAGCGGAGAAAGCACAGATACGCAGTATTTT.

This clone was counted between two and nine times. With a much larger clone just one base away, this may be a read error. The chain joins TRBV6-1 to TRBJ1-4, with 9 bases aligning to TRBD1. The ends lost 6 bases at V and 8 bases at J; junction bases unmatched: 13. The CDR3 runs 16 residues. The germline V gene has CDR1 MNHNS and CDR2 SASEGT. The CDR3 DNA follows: TGTGCCAGCAGCCGACTTGACAGGGGGAGAGGGGAAAAACTGTTTTTT. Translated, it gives CASSRLDRGRGEKLFF.

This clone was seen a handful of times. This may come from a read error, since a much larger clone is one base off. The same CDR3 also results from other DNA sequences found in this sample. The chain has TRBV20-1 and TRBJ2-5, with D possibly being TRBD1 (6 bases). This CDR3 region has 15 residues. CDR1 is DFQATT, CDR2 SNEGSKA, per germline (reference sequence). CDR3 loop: CSATFELDRQETQYF. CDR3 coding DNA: TGTAGTGCTACATTTGAGTTAGACAGGCAAGAGACCCAGTACTTC.

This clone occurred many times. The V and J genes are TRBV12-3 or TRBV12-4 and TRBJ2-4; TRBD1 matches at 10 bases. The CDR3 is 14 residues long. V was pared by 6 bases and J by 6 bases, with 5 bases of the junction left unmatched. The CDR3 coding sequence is TGTGCCAGCAGGGGGGACAGGGGCGGAAACATTCAGTACTTC. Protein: CASRGDRGGNIQYF.

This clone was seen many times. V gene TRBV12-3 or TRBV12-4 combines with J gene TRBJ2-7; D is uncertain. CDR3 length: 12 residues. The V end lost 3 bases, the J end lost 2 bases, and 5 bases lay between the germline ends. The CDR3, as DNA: TGTGCCAGCAGTTTTGGGGCCTACGAGCAGTACTTC. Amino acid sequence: CASSFGAYEQYF.

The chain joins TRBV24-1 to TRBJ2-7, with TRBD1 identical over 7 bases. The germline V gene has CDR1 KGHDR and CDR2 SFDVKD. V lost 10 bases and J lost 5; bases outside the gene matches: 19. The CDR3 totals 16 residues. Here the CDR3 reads CATGDSTIGILNEQYF. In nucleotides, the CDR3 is TGTGCCACTGGGGACAGTACTATCGGGATCCTGAACGAGCAGTACTTC.